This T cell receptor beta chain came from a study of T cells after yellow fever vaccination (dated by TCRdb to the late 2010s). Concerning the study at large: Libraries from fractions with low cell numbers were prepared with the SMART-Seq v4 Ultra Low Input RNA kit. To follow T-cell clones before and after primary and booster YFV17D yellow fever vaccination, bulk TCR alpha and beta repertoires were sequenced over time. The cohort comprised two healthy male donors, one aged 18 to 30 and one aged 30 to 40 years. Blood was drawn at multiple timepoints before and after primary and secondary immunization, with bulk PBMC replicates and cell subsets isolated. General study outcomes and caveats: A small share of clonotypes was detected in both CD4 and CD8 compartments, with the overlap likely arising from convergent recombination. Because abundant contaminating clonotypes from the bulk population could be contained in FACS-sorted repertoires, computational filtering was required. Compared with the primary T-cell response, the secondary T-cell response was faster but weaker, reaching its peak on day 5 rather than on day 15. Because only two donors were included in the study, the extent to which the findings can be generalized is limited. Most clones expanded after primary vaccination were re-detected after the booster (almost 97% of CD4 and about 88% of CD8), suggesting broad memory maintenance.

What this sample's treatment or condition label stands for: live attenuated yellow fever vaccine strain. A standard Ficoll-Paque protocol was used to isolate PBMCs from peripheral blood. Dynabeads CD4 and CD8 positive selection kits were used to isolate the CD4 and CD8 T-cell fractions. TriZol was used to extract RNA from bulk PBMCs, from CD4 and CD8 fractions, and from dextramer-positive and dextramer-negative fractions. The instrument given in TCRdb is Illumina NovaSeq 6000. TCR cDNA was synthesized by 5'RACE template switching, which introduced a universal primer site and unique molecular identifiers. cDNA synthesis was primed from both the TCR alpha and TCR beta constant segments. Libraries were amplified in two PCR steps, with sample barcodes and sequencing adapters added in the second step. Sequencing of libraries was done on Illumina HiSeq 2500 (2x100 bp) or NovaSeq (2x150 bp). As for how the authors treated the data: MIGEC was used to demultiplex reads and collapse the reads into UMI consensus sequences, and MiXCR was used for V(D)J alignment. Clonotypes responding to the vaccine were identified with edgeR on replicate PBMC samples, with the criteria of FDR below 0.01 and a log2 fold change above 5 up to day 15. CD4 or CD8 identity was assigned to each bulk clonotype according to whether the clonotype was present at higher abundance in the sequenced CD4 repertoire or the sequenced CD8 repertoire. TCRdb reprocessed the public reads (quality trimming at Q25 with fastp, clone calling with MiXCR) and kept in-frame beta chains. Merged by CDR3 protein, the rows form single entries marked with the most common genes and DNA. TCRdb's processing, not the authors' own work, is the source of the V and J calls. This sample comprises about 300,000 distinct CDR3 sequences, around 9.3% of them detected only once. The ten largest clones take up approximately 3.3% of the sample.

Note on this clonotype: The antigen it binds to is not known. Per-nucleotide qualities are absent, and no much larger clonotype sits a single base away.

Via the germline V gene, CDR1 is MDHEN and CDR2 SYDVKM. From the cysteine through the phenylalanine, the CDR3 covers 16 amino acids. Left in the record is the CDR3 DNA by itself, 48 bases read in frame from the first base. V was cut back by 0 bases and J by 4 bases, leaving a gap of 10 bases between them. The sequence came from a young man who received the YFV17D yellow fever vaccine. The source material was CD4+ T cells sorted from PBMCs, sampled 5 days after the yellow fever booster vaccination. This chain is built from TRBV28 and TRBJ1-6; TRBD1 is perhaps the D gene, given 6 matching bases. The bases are TGTGCCAGCAGTTTATGGGGGGCGAGTTATAATTCACCCCTCCACTTT. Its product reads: CASSLWGASYNSPLHF.